The 26 T cell receptor beta chains reported below all come from one sample, sequenced in a study of blood T cell repertoires in COVID-19. Sequencing used immunoSEQ multiplex PCR; TCRdb keeps in-frame clones, though not all of them. Altogether some 300,000 clones are present, 85% to 90% being singletons, with the ten largest covering around 4.5%. The sequenced material came from PBMCs or T cells enriched from blood (not recorded which). The receptors shown here come from a woman under 30 with acute COVID-19.

The chain uses TRBV9 and TRBJ1-3; the D gene is possibly TRBD1 (5 bases). Germline-derived CDR1 and CDR2 are SGDLS and YYNGEE. This CDR3 is 17 amino acids long. Trimming took 0 bases from V and 0 from J, leaving 13 bases between them. The CDR3 loop is CASSVGAGLSSGNTIYF. The CDR3 DNA reads as TGTGCCAGCAGCGTAGGAGCAGGGCTGAGCTCTGGAAACACCATATATTTT.

The CDR3 DNA follows: TGTGCCAGCAGTTTATATCGACAGATGACTAGCGGAGGCCAAGAGACCCAGTACTTC. Encoded protein: CASSLYRQMTSGGQETQYF. This chain links TRBV28 with TRBJ2-5; TRBD2 aligns across 9 bases. The germline CDR1 and CDR2 sequences are MDHEN and SYDVKM. This CDR3 comprises 19 residues. Unmatched junction bases numbered 13, after V lost 1 base and J lost 1 base.

This chain connects TRBV24-1 to TRBJ2-1; TRBD1 matches 8 bases. Trimming at V came to 2 bases and at J to 6 bases, leaving 11 bases not matched to a gene. The CDR3 consists of 17 residues. CDR1 and CDR2 from the germline V gene are KGHDR and SFDVKD. CDR3 coding DNA: TGTGCCACCAGTGATTCCCTATACAGGGGGTTAAGCAATGAGCAGTTCTTC. Translation gives CATSDSLYRGLSNEQFF.

The chain is built from TRBV28 and TRBJ1-5; 7 bases agree with TRBD1. The CDR3 spans 15 residues. Trimming took 3 bases from V and 6 from J; bases not matched to a gene: 8. Germline-derived CDR1 and CDR2 are MDHEN and SYDVKM. CDR3 sequence: CASSLGTDYFQPQHF. CDR3 DNA sequence: TGTGCCAGCAGTTTGGGGACAGACTACTTTCAGCCCCAGCATTTT. The whole variable domain, filled in from reference TRBV28 and TRBJ1-5, reads DVKVTQSSRYLVKRTGEKVFLECVQDMDHENMFWYRQDPGLGLRLIYFSYDVKMKEKGDIPEGYSVSREKKERFSLILESASTNQTSMYLCASSLGTDYFQPQHFGDGTRLSIL.

This clone was found once. The V call is TRBV4-1, the J call TRBJ1-1, with TRBD1 identical over 8 bases. CDR3 size: 17 residues. The V and J ends lost 0 bases and 1 base, in that order; junction bases with no gene match: 7. Germline values: CDR1 MGHRA, CDR2 YSYEKL. Here the CDR3 reads CASSQDWQGARNTEAFF. In DNA, the CDR3 is TGCGCCAGCAGCCAAGATTGGCAGGGGGCGCGGAACACTGAAGCTTTCTTT.

CDR3 bases: TGTGCCAGCAGCTCGTGGACTAGCGGGGTATCCTACAATGAGCAGTTCTTC. Protein product: CASSSWTSGVSYNEQFF. The chain carries TRBV7-9 and TRBJ2-1, with 12 bases fitting TRBD2. V lost 4 bases to trimming and J lost 1 base; unmatched junction nucleotides: 5. This CDR3 contains 17 residues. Germline V gives CDR1 SEHNR, CDR2 FQNEAQ (reference sequence).

The CDR3: CASSYAGQGQNTEAFF. In DNA form, the CDR3 reads TGTGCCAGCAGTTACGCGGGACAGGGCCAGAACACTGAAGCTTTCTTT. The chain joins TRBV6-5 to TRBJ1-1; TRBD1 aligns across 9 bases. Losses at the gene ends were 2 bases for V and 1 base for J; bases not matched to a gene: 5. Looked up from germline, CDR1 is MNHEY and CDR2 is SVGAGI. This CDR3 is 16 amino acids long.

This chain joins TRBV28 and TRBJ1-2; no reliable D call. The V gene's germline CDR1 is MDHEN and CDR2 SYDVKM. The germline V and J ends were trimmed by 3 bases and 0 bases, with 8 bases remaining between them. The length of the CDR3 is 14 residues. The CDR3 DNA follows: TGTGCCAGCAGTTTTAGCAGTGCTAACTATGGCTACACCTTC. This gives the protein CASSFSSANYGYTF.

The chain is built from TRBV27 and TRBJ1-4, with 7 bases identical to TRBD1. The germline V gene encodes CDR1 MNHEY and CDR2 SMNVEV (reference sequence). V gave up 7 bases and J gave up 10 bases; unmatched junction bases: 18. The CDR3 runs to 16 residues. CDR3 DNA sequence: TGTGCCAGCACCCCAGCAGGGTGGGACCGGACAGGAAAACTGTTTTTT. It encodes CASTPAGWDRTGKLFF.

V usage is TRBV28 and J usage is TRBJ2-1; D gene ambiguous. Trimming cost V 3 bases and J 6 bases, with 6 bases left between them. The CDR3 loop spans 12 amino acids. Germline CDR1 and CDR2: MDHEN and SYDVKM. The CDR3 protein is CASSFSRNEQFF. CDR3 coding DNA: TGTGCCAGCAGTTTTTCGCGCAATGAGCAGTTCTTC.

V and J are TRBV7-2 and TRBJ1-1; TRBD1 agrees at 7 bases. The germline CDR1 and CDR2 sequences are SGHTA and FQGNSA. This CDR3 has 15 residues. Trimming removed 1 base from V and 2 bases from J; junction bases left unmatched: 4. The CDR3 loop is CASSLGGTVNTEAFF. CDR3 sequence (DNA): TGTGCCAGCAGCTTAGGAGGGACAGTTAACACTGAAGCTTTCTTT.

J is TRBJ2-3 and V is TRBV19; D possibly corresponds to TRBD2 (6 bases). Between the trimmed V and J ends, which lost 5 bases and 2 bases, there was a span of 14 bases. CDR3 length: 15 amino acids. Per germline, CDR1 LNHDA and CDR2 SQIVND (reference sequence). The CDR3 loop is CASSPWRDLTDTQYF. The CDR3 nucleotides are TGTGCCAGTAGTCCTTGGCGGGATCTCACAGATACGCAGTATTTT. The full variable domain, with the rest looked up from reference TRBV19 and TRBJ2-3, is DGGITQSPKYLFRKEGQNVTLSCEQNLNHDAMYWYRQDPGQGLRLIYYSQIVNDFQKGDIAEGYSVSREKKESFPLTVTSAQKNPTAFYLCASSPWRDLTDTQYFGPGTRLTVL.

CDR3 DNA: TGCGCCAGCAGAGAGCGGGAGATCATGGATACGCAGTATTTT. It specifies CASREREIMDTQYF. This chain uses TRBV4-1 with TRBJ2-3; 8 positions agree with TRBD2. From germline, CDR1 is MGHRA and CDR2 YSYEKL. The CDR3 is 14 amino acids. After removal of 6 bases from V and 6 bases from J, the junction contained 8 bases not matched to a gene.

The V gene is TRBV7-8, the J gene TRBJ1-2; 7 bases line up with TRBD1. Germline-derived CDR1 and CDR2 are SGHVS and FQNEAQ. V lost 0 bases and J lost 4; bases outside the gene matches: 5. This CDR3 comprises 15 residues. CDR3 sequence (DNA): TGTGCCAGCAGCTTAGCAAAGGGGGCGATCTATGGCTACACCTTC. Its protein is CASSLAKGAIYGYTF.

J is TRBJ1-3 and V is TRBV9; D might be TRBD1 (5 bases). Germline-derived CDR1 and CDR2 are SGDLS and YYNGEE. The V and J ends lost 7 bases and 0 bases respectively, with 14 bases between them. This CDR3 is built from 15 residues. The CDR3: CASASSGFSGNTIYF. CDR3 nucleotide sequence: TGTGCCAGCGCTTCCTCAGGGTTCTCTGGAAACACCATATATTTT.

V and J are TRBV5-1 and TRBJ2-7; the D gene is possibly TRBD2 (6 bases). Trimming removed 2 bases from V and 2 bases from J, with 11 bases in between. Germline V gene data show CDR1 as SGHRS and CDR2 as YFSETQ. The CDR3 consists of 14 residues. Here the CDR3 reads CASSFSGAAYEQYF. CDR3 in DNA: TGCGCCAGCAGCTTTTCGGGAGCGGCCTACGAGCAGTACTTC.

The sample holds one count of this clone. The chain is built from TRBV19 and TRBJ2-1, with D tentatively TRBD2 (6 bases). The V and J ends lost 3 bases and 9 bases respectively, with 15 bases between them. CDR1 and CDR2 from the germline V gene are LNHDA and SQIVND (reference sequence). This CDR3 comprises 14 residues. CDR3 DNA: TGTGCCAGTAGTATCCGCGAGCGGGTCAGTGAGCAGTTCTTC. This codes for CASSIRERVSEQFF. Together with reference TRBV19 and TRBJ2-1, the CDR3 gives the full variable domain: DGGITQSPKYLFRKEGQNVTLSCEQNLNHDAMYWYRQDPGQGLRLIYYSQIVNDFQKGDIAEGYSVSREKKESFPLTVTSAQKNPTAFYLCASSIRERVSEQFFGPGTRLTVL.

The chain carries TRBV19 and TRBJ1-5; 9 nucleotides agree with TRBD1. The CDR3 contains 15 residues. CDR1 and CDR2 (germline): LNHDA, SQIVND (reference sequence). V dropped 4 bases and J dropped 9; count of bases not matched to a gene: 10. Here the CDR3 reads CASSREQGASGPQHF. The CDR3 bases are TGTGCCAGTAGTAGGGAACAGGGGGCGTCAGGGCCCCAGCATTTT.

The rearrangement links TRBV11-3 to TRBJ2-5, with 9 nucleotides matching TRBD2. The J segment lost 5 bases and the V segment lost 3 bases, leaving 7 bases of the junction unmatched. The V gene's germline CDR1 is SGHNT and CDR2 YENEEA. The CDR3 runs to 15 residues. CDR3 sequence: CASSFGLATRETQYF. The CDR3 DNA reads as TGTGCCAGCAGCTTTGGACTAGCGACTCGCGAGACCCAGTACTTC. Full variable domain (missing parts from reference TRBV11-3 and TRBJ2-5): EAGVVQSPRYKIIEKKQPVAFWCNPISGHNTLYWYLQNLGQGPELLIRYENEEAVDDSQLPKDRFSAERLKGVDSTLKIQPAELGDSAVYLCASSFGLATRETQYFGPGTRLLVL.

V gene TRBV9 combines with J gene TRBJ1-4; 7 bases agree with TRBD1. The V and J ends lost 0 bases and 8 bases, in that order; junction bases with no gene match: 4. This CDR3 has 14 amino acids. Germline V CDR1 and CDR2: SGDLS, YYNGEE. DNA of the CDR3: TGTGCCAGCAGCGTAGGCACAGGGGACGAAAAACTGTTTTTT. Translation: CASSVGTGDEKLFF.

The chain carries TRBV5-1 and TRBJ2-1, with D perhaps TRBD1 (8 bases). Germline lookup yields CDR1 SGHRS and CDR2 YFSETQ. Trimming removed 3 bases from V and 13 bases from J, with 20 bases in between. The CDR3 runs to 14 residues. The CDR3 sequence: CASSWTGRVRKQFF. The CDR3 DNA reads TGCGCCAGCAGCTGGACAGGGAGGGTGCGGAAACAGTTCTTC.

CDR3 sequence reads: CSVDRDRDYGYTF. The CDR3 bases are TGCAGCGTTGATCGGGACAGGGACTATGGCTACACCTTC. This chain joins TRBV29-1 and TRBJ1-2; TRBD1 matches at 9 bases. CDR1 and CDR2 from the germline V gene are SQVTM and ANQGSEA. The CDR3 extends over 13 amino acids. V shed 3 bases and J 3 bases; nucleotides not matched to a gene: 2.

Here the CDR3 reads CASSQRGPGTGELFF. The DNA for the CDR3 is TGTGCCAGCAGCCAACGAGGCCCCGGCACCGGGGAGCTGTTTTTT. J is TRBJ2-2 and V is TRBV3-1 (or the pseudogene TRBV3-2), with D unclear. V lost 2 bases, J lost 4 bases, and 11 bases lay in between. CDR1 LGHDT and CDR2 YNNKEL come from the germline V gene (reference sequence). This CDR3 has 15 residues.

This clone was detected once. The chain carries TRBV29-1 and TRBJ1-1; D remains unclear. Trimming shortened V by 5 bases and J by 0 bases, and 10 bases separated the two germline ends. Per germline, CDR1 SQVTM and CDR2 ANQGSEA. The CDR3 runs to 13 residues. CDR3 DNA: TGCAGCGTTCATGGGCCCTTGAACACTGAAGCTTTCTTT. Amino acid sequence: CSVHGPLNTEAFF. The full variable domain, completed using reference TRBV29-1 and TRBJ1-1, is SAVISQKPSRDICQRGTSLTIQCQVDSQVTMMFWYRQQPGQSLTLIATANQGSEATYESGFVIDKFPISRPNLTFSTLTVSNMSPEDSSIYLCSVHGPLNTEAFFGQGTRLTVV.

This clone was recorded a few times. The chain links TRBV2 to TRBJ2-1; 9 bases align to TRBD2. Trimming at V came to 5 bases and at J to 0 bases, leaving 2 bases not matched to a gene. CDR3 length: 15 amino acids. CDR1 and CDR2 from the germline V gene are SNHLY and FYNNEI. The chain's CDR3 is CASSPSGDSYNEQFF. The CDR3 DNA follows: TGTGCCAGCAGTCCTAGCGGGGACTCCTACAATGAGCAGTTCTTC.

The J gene is TRBJ2-7, the V gene TRBV28, with 7 positions matching TRBD2. This CDR3 has 14 amino acids. Germline assignment: CDR1 MDHEN and CDR2 SYDVKM. With 9 bases clipped from V and 0 bases from J, the junction kept 8 bases outside the gene matches. CDR3 region: CASRSGTSSYEQYF. The CDR3 DNA reads as TGTGCCAGTCGGAGCGGGACGAGCTCCTACGAGCAGTACTTC.